A single sample is the source of the 31 T cell receptor beta chains below, sequenced in a study of cytomegalovirus exposure and HLA in healthy donors. This PCR relied on a set of 60 Vbeta primers and 13 Jbeta primers. Sequencing was performed with immunoSEQ multiplex PCR; in TCRdb, only in-frame clones are kept and a portion is missing. The sample has about 250,000 clones; 80% to 90% are singletons. Input material: PBMCs. The receptors stem from a girl aged 2 to 9 in good health and CMV-seronegative.

V gene TRBV2 combines with J gene TRBJ2-7; 7 positions agree with TRBD1. V was clipped by 6 bases and J by 1 base; unmatched bases: 3. The CDR3 has 13 amino acids. The V gene's germline CDR1 is SNHLY and CDR2 FYNNEI. CDR3 nucleotides: TGTGCCAGCAGGACAGGGCATTCCTACGAGCAGTACTTC. This codes for CASRTGHSYEQYF.

This clone appeared once. The chain carries TRBV19 and TRBJ1-3, with a weak D call TRBD1 (5 bases). Trimming stripped 2 bases from V and 5 bases from J, with 10 bases between. Germline V gives CDR1 LNHDA, CDR2 SQIVND (reference sequence). This CDR3 is 14 amino acids long. CDR3 sequence reads: CASSIPWGRNTIYF. The CDR3 nucleotides are TGTGCCAGTAGTATACCCTGGGGCCGAAACACCATATATTTT.

This clone was detected only a few times. This chain connects TRBV19 to TRBJ1-3; D is ambiguous. The ends were cut back, 9 bases at V and 6 bases at J, with 12 bases in the middle. The CDR3 runs 12 residues. CDR1 LNHDA and CDR2 SQIVND come from the germline V gene (reference sequence). The CDR3, as DNA: TGTGCCAGCCATCTATCTCCAAACACCATATATTTT. Protein sequence: CASHLSPNTIYF.

Of note for this clone: Other DNA sequences in this sample translate to the same CDR3. The V gene is TRBV30, the J gene TRBJ1-1; TRBD1 matches at 10 bases. The CDR3 loop spans 14 amino acids. Looked up from germline, CDR1 is GTSNPN and CDR2 is SVGIG (reference sequence). The junction had 1 base not matched to a gene; V was cut back by 1 base and J by 2 bases. The CDR3 here is CAWSGQGANTEAFF. CDR3 sequence (DNA): TGTGCCTGGAGTGGACAGGGGGCAAACACTGAAGCTTTCTTT.

The chain joins TRBV29-1 to TRBJ2-7, with D possibly matching TRBD2 (6 bases). This CDR3 is 14 amino acids long. Germline values: CDR1 SQVTM, CDR2 ANQGSEA. V dropped 1 base and J dropped 0 bases, with 10 bases sitting between them. CDR3 in DNA: TGCAGCGTTGAAGTCCTAGCGAACTCCTACGAGCAGTACTTC. It translates to CSVEVLANSYEQYF.

In the case of this clone: Other DNA sequences in this specimen translate into the identical CDR3. The genes are TRBV6-5 and TRBJ1-2; the D gene is possibly TRBD1 (5 bases). V lost 2 bases, J lost 3 bases, and 10 bases lay in between. Germline CDR1 and CDR2: MNHEY and SVGAGI. The length of the CDR3 is 14 residues. The CDR3 DNA reads as TGTGCCAGCAGTTACGATAAACAGGACTATGGCTACACCTTC. Its protein product is CASSYDKQDYGYTF.

This clone occurred a few times. The chain has TRBV19 and TRBJ2-2; a weak D match, TRBD2 (6 bases). This CDR3 has 14 amino acids. Trimming took off 6 bases at V and 5 bases at J, with 13 bases between the two ends. Per the germline V gene, CDR1 is LNHDA and CDR2 is SQIVND (reference sequence). CDR3 DNA sequence: TGTGCCAGTAGGAAAAGGAGGGAAACCGGGGAGCTGTTTTTT. Translated, it gives CASRKRRETGELFF.

This clone is a singleton in its sample. The rearrangement joins TRBV18 to TRBJ1-4; tentative D call: TRBD1 (6 bases). Between the trimmed V and J ends, which lost 6 bases and 14 bases, there was a span of 19 bases. The germline gives CDR1 KGHSH, CDR2 LQKENI. The CDR3 spans 13 residues. CDR3 residues: CASSQGIPEGLFF. The CDR3 DNA reads TGTGCCAGCTCCCAGGGGATCCCCGAGGGGCTGTTTTTT.

As DNA, the CDR3 is TGTGCCAGCACTGACTCTTCCGGGACAGGGCAAACCTACGAGCAGTACTTC. It is translated as CASTDSSGTGQTYEQYF. This rearrangement joins TRBV5-5 to TRBJ2-7, with TRBD1 identical over 9 bases. V lost 6 bases, J lost 2 bases, and 15 bases stayed unmatched. This CDR3 has 17 residues. From germline, CDR1 is SGHKS and CDR2 YYEKEE (reference sequence).

V usage is TRBV4-1 and J usage is TRBJ1-5, with TRBD1 identical over 9 bases. This CDR3 has 15 amino acids. V lost 4 bases to trimming and J lost 8 bases; unmatched junction nucleotides: 9. Germline V gene data show CDR1 as MGHRA and CDR2 as YSYEKL. The CDR3 region has the DNA TGCGCCAGCAGCCTCCCCGGGACAGGGAGGAAGCCCCAGCATTTT. This gives the protein CASSLPGTGRKPQHF.

The gene calls are TRBV30 and TRBJ1-1; no clear D gene. Germline values: CDR1 GTSNPN, CDR2 SVGIG (reference sequence). This CDR3 has 13 residues. V was trimmed by 3 bases and J by 2 bases, leaving 10 bases between them. DNA of the CDR3: TGTGCCTGGAGACGTACTTTCAACACTGAAGCTTTCTTT. Translating gives CAWRRTFNTEAFF.

This chain uses TRBV6-1 with TRBJ2-1; possible D gene TRBD1, 6 bases. Germline V gives CDR1 MNHNS, CDR2 SASEGT. The germline V and J ends were trimmed by 7 bases and 0 bases, with 13 bases remaining between them. The CDR3 consists of 15 residues. The CDR3 here is CASINRVSSYNEQFF. The CDR3 region has the DNA TGTGCCAGCATTAACAGGGTTAGCTCCTACAATGAGCAGTTCTTC.

The chain links TRBV30 to TRBJ1-1; D is ambiguous. V lost 1 base, J lost 1 base, and 7 bases lay in between. CDR1 and CDR2 (germline): GTSNPN, SVGIG (reference sequence). CDR3 length: 13 residues. CDR3 coding DNA: TGTGCCTGGAGTGCTAGTGGGAACACTGAAGCTTTCTTT. Residues: CAWSASGNTEAFF. The full variable domain, in which reference TRBV30 and TRBJ1-1 provide the parts outside the CDR3, is SQTIHQWPATLVQPVGSPLSLECTVEGTSNPNLYWYRQAAGRGLQLLFYSVGIGQISSEVPQNLSASRPQDRQFILSSKKLLLSDSGFYLCAWSASGNTEAFFGQGTRLTVV.

The chain employs TRBV4-2 and TRBJ1-1; 10 positions agree with TRBD1. V lost 0 bases, J lost 1 base, and 2 bases stayed unmatched. The CDR3 totals 16 residues. The germline gives CDR1 LGHNA, CDR2 YNFKEQ. CDR3 in amino acids: CASSQEWTGGNTEAFF. CDR3 nucleotides: TGTGCCAGCAGCCAAGAATGGACAGGGGGGAACACTGAAGCTTTCTTT.

V gene TRBV27 combines with J gene TRBJ2-3; 7 nucleotides line up with TRBD2. The CDR3 sequence is 14 residues long. The germline CDR1 and CDR2 sequences are MNHEY and SMNVEV (reference sequence). The V gene end was trimmed by 0 bases and the J gene end by 4 bases; junction bases not matched to a gene: 1. CDR3 amino acids: CASSLSSGADTQYF. Written as DNA, the CDR3 is TGTGCCAGCAGTTTATCGAGCGGGGCAGATACGCAGTATTTT.

The chain recombines TRBV19 with TRBJ2-3; D unclear. Germline lookup yields CDR1 LNHDA and CDR2 SQIVND (reference sequence). The CDR3 contains 15 residues. V shed 2 bases and J shed 0 bases, with 9 bases lying between them. The DNA of the CDR3 is TGTGCCAGTAGTATATCTGAGGTGAGCACAGATACGCAGTATTTT. Translating gives CASSISEVSTDTQYF.

The chain couples TRBV6-1 to TRBJ1-5; 9 nucleotides align to TRBD1. Germline V gene sequence: CDR1 MNHNS, CDR2 SASEGT. The length of the CDR3 is 16 residues. Trimming cost V 1 base and J 7 bases; bases outside gene matches: 8. The CDR3 reads CASSEDMGTGKQPQHF. In DNA, the CDR3 is TGTGCCAGCAGTGAAGATATGGGGACAGGGAAACAGCCCCAGCATTTT.

The chain carries TRBV29-1 and TRBJ2-3, with D possibly matching TRBD2 (5 bases). Germline V CDR1 and CDR2: SQVTM, ANQGSEA. Trimming removed 7 bases at V and 6 bases at J, with 17 bases between. The CDR3 runs to 13 residues. For the CDR3, the DNA is TGCAGCGCTACCCGCGGGTTGGGGGATACGCAGTATTTT. Protein sequence: CSATRGLGDTQYF.

This sequence joins TRBV6-5 and TRBJ2-5, with TRBD2 as a possible D gene (6 bases). Germline loops: CDR1 MNHEY, CDR2 SVGAGI. The CDR3 is 15 residues long. Between the trimmed V and J ends, which lost 5 bases and 5 bases, there was a span of 18 bases. CDR3 DNA: TGTGCCAGCAGTGGACTCGGGACTTCGGGCGAGACCCAGTACTTC. Residues: CASSGLGTSGETQYF.

The gene calls are TRBV6-6 and TRBJ2-7, with a possible D match to TRBD2 (5 bases). The CDR3 is made up of 12 amino acids. Germline loops: CDR1 MNHNY, CDR2 SVGAGI (reference sequence). V gave up 0 bases and J gave up 6 bases, with 6 bases separating them. CDR3 region: CASSYSGGEQYF. The CDR3 bases are TGTGCCAGCAGTTACTCTGGAGGCGAGCAGTACTTC.

The chain links TRBV5-1 to TRBJ2-2; a possible D gene is TRBD1 (6 bases). This CDR3 comprises 15 residues. V gave up 2 bases and J gave up 6 bases, with 14 bases separating them. Germline CDR1 and CDR2: SGHRS and YFSETQ. CDR3: CASSLTGYLAGELFF. DNA of the CDR3: TGCGCCAGCAGCTTAACAGGGTATCTAGCCGGGGAGCTGTTTTTT. The whole variable domain, remainder taken from reference TRBV5-1 and TRBJ2-2, is KAGVTQTPRYLIKTRGQQVTLSCSPISGHRSVSWYQQTPGQGLQFLFEYFSETQRNKGNFPGRFSGRQFSNSRSEMNVSTLELGDSALYLCASSLTGYLAGELFFGEGSRLTVL.

This chain uses TRBV6-5 with TRBJ2-3, with a tentative D call TRBD2 (5 bases). The CDR3 is 15 amino acids. From germline, CDR1 is MNHEY and CDR2 SVGAGI. V dropped 4 bases and J dropped 6 bases, with 17 bases sitting between them. The DNA of the CDR3 is TGTGCCAGCAGTTCCCCGGGTCCGCGGGTGGATACGCAGTATTTT. Translated, it gives CASSSPGPRVDTQYF.

This clone was seen more than once but under ten times. The chain is built from TRBV25-1 and TRBJ1-5; D is undetermined. The CDR3 has 14 amino acids. V was trimmed by 3 bases and J by 0 bases, leaving 6 bases between them. CDR1 MGHDK and CDR2 SYGVNS come from the germline V gene. CDR3 loop: CASSDNYSNQPQHF. CDR3 nucleotides: TGTGCCAGCAGTGATAATTATAGCAATCAGCCCCAGCATTTT.

The rearrangement uses TRBV29-1 and TRBJ2-1; the D is unclear. Between the trimmed V and J ends, which lost 6 bases and 0 bases, there was a span of 18 bases. There are 16 residues in the CDR3. In germline, CDR1 is SQVTM, CDR2 ANQGSEA. The CDR3 nucleotides read TGCAGCGTCGAGAAAAGAAAGTTGAGCTCCTACAATGAGCAGTTCTTC. It yields the protein CSVEKRKLSSYNEQFF.

The CDR3 here is CASRGYEQFF. Here the CDR3 DNA reads TGTGCCAGCAGGGGCTATGAGCAGTTCTTC. The gene calls are TRBV2 and TRBJ2-1; D call uncertain. The CDR3 has 10 amino acids. The germline V gene has CDR1 SNHLY and CDR2 FYNNEI. The ends were cut back, 6 bases at V and 8 bases at J, with 5 bases in the middle. Looking up the rest from reference TRBV2 and TRBJ2-1 gives the full variable domain: EPEVTQTPSHQVTQMGQEVILRCVPISNHLYFYWYRQILGQKVEFLVSFYNNEISEKSEIFDDQFSVERPDGSNFTLKIRSTKLEDSAMYFCASRGYEQFFGPGTRLTVL.

The CDR3 DNA is TGTGCCAGCAGTTACACGGACAGGGAAAAACTGTTTTTT. It specifies CASSYTDREKLFF. The chain carries TRBV6-5 and TRBJ1-4; 7 positions match TRBD1. The CDR3 has 13 residues. V lost 2 bases, J lost 8 bases, and 2 bases stayed unmatched. Germline-derived CDR1 and CDR2 are MNHEY and SVGAGI.

This clone was seen only once. This chain joins TRBV7-8 and TRBJ2-2; D might be TRBD2 (6 bases). Germline lookup yields CDR1 SGHVS and CDR2 FQNEAQ. The germline V and J ends were trimmed by 1 base and 5 bases, with 11 bases remaining between them. This CDR3 has 15 amino acids. The CDR3 region is CASSLGAGRTGELFF. DNA for the CDR3: TGTGCCAGCAGCTTAGGGGCGGGGAGGACCGGGGAGCTGTTTTTT.

The chain uses TRBV5-8 and TRBJ1-4; the D is unclear. Germline CDR1 reads SGHTS; CDR2 reads YDEGEE. The CDR3 length is 14 residues. Trimming took 0 bases from V and 3 from J, leaving 6 bases between them. The chain's CDR3 is CASSLGSPNEKLFF. CDR3 DNA: TGTGCCAGCAGCTTGGGTAGCCCTAATGAAAAACTGTTTTTT. The complete variable domain, with remaining parts taken from reference TRBV5-8 and TRBJ1-4, reads EAGVTQSPTHLIKTRGQQATLRCSPISGHTSVYWYQQALGLGLQFLLWYDEGEERNRGNFPPRFSGRQFPNYSSELNVNALELEDSALYLCASSLGSPNEKLFFGSGTQLSVL.

This sequence joins TRBV11-2 and TRBJ2-7; D not certain. V lost 0 bases and J lost 2, with 5 bases in between. The germline V gene encodes CDR1 SGHAT and CDR2 FQNNGV. CDR3 length: 13 residues. DNA for the CDR3: TGTGCCAGCAGCTTAGATCCCGCCTACGAGCAGTACTTC. It is translated as CASSLDPAYEQYF. The full variable domain, completed using reference TRBV11-2 and TRBJ2-7, is EAGVAQSPRYKIIEKRQSVAFWCNPISGHATLYWYQQILGQGPKLLIQFQNNGVVDDSQLPKDRFSAERLKGVDSTLKIQPAKLEDSAVYLCASSLDPAYEQYFGPGTRLTVT.

The chain couples TRBV13 to TRBJ2-1, with 12 bases that match TRBD2. CDR1 and CDR2 from the germline V gene are PRHDT and FYEKMQ (reference sequence). This CDR3 comprises 16 residues. V gave up 5 bases and J gave up 7 bases; unmatched junction bases: 9. The CDR3 DNA reads TGTGCCAGCAGCCCCCTAGCGGGGGGGCCAGAAAATGAGCAGTTCTTC. The encoded protein is CASSPLAGGPENEQFF.

Comment on this clone: The sample holds other DNA sequences that translate to the same CDR3. The CDR3: CASSLGLVYEQYF. DNA for the CDR3: TGCGCCAGCAGCTTGGGACTAGTTTACGAGCAGTACTTC. The V call is TRBV5-1, the J call TRBJ2-5, with D perhaps TRBD2 (6 bases). The end of the DNA fits TRBJ2-7 better, so the J call may be wrong. The CDR3 is made up of 13 amino acids. Germline CDR1 is SGHRS and CDR2 is YFSETQ.